A single sample gave rise to the 26 T cell receptor beta chains below, sequenced in a study of blood T cell repertoires in COVID-19. Measured with immunoSEQ multiplex PCR; TCRdb has only the in-frame clones, and not every one. The sample gives tens of thousands of clones, approximately 89% of which show up once; approximately 5.5% is in the top ten. Sequencing was carried out using peripheral blood. Receptors were obtained from a man at least 80 years old with acute or convalescent COVID-19.

The rearrangement uses TRBV5-1 and TRBJ2-7; TRBD1 agrees at 10 bases. The V segment lost 3 bases and the J segment 4 bases; nucleotides outside the gene matches: 10. Germline V gene data show CDR1 as SGHRS and CDR2 as YFSETQ. The CDR3 is made up of 16 amino acids. The CDR3 bases are TGCGCCAGCAGCTCCTATTTGGACAGGGGGAAGTACGAGCAGTACTTC. This codes for CASSSYLDRGKYEQYF. Full variable domain (remainder filled in from reference TRBV5-1 and TRBJ2-7): KAGVTQTPRYLIKTRGQQVTLSCSPISGHRSVSWYQQTPGQGLQFLFEYFSETQRNKGNFPGRFSGRQFSNSRSEMNVSTLELGDSALYLCASSSYLDRGKYEQYFGPGTRLTVT.

The CDR3 region is CASSSRSDRGETQYF. The CDR3 bases are TGCGCCAGCTCTTCTAGAAGCGACAGGGGAGAGACCCAGTACTTC. This chain joins TRBV10-1 and TRBJ2-5; TRBD1 matches at 8 bases. The CDR3 is 15 amino acids. In germline, CDR1 is WNHNN, CDR2 SYGVQD (reference sequence). Trimming removed 8 bases from V and 4 bases from J; junction bases left unmatched: 12.

The chain employs TRBV10-3 and TRBJ2-1, with 10 bases fitting TRBD1. CDR3 size: 15 residues. The germline CDR1 and CDR2 sequences are ENHRY and SYGVKD. With V trimmed by 7 bases and J by 4 bases, 7 bases remained unmatched. CDR3 nucleotides: TGTGCCATCAATCCCGGGACAGGGGTATACAATGAGCAGTTCTTC. Residues: CAINPGTGVYNEQFF.

V and J are TRBV27 and TRBJ2-3; 13 nucleotides line up with TRBD2. Trimming cost V 6 bases and J 2 bases; bases outside gene matches: 17. Per the germline V gene, CDR1 is MNHEY and CDR2 is SMNVEV (reference sequence). The CDR3 is 20 residues long. The CDR3 DNA reads TGTGCCAGCAGCCGACGAGGACTAGCGGGAGAGACCCTACTCACAGATACGCAGTATTTT. It specifies CASSRRGLAGETLLTDTQYF.

This clone occurred once. CDR3 region: CASSVSGTRNEQYF. The CDR3 DNA reads TGTGCCAGTAGTGTCTCCGGGACTAGGAACGAGCAGTACTTC. The V call is TRBV19, the J call TRBJ2-7; TRBD2 matches at 8 bases. Trimming cost V 5 bases and J 5 bases; bases outside gene matches: 8. This CDR3 has 14 residues. Germline CDR1 is LNHDA and CDR2 is SQIVND (reference sequence). The whole variable domain, filled in from reference TRBV19 and TRBJ2-7, reads DGGITQSPKYLFRKEGQNVTLSCEQNLNHDAMYWYRQDPGQGLRLIYYSQIVNDFQKGDIAEGYSVSREKKESFPLTVTSAQKNPTAFYLCASSVSGTRNEQYFGPGTRLTVT.

The V and J genes are TRBV29-1 and TRBJ1-1, with D maybe TRBD1 (5 bases). The CDR3 consists of 15 residues. Germline CDR1 SQVTM, CDR2 ANQGSEA. Deletions cut 4 bases from V and 4 bases from J, with 19 bases between. DNA of the CDR3: TGCAGCGTTGTCAGCAGGGTGCCTACACCCACTGAAGCTTTCTTT. Amino acid sequence: CSVVSRVPTPTEAFF.

V is TRBV27 and J is TRBJ2-5; D remains ambiguous. Germline-derived CDR1 and CDR2 are MNHEY and SMNVEV (reference sequence). The CDR3 has 13 amino acids. V was shortened by 5 bases and J by 1 base, with 8 bases between the two germline ends. CDR3 residues: CASSPLVQETQYF. The CDR3 DNA follows: TGTGCCAGCAGTCCTCTAGTCCAAGAGACCCAGTACTTC.

The chain is built from TRBV19 and TRBJ1-5; 8 bases fit TRBD1. After removal of 0 bases from V and 6 bases from J, the junction contained 7 bases not matched to a gene. Germline lookup yields CDR1 LNHDA and CDR2 SQIVND (reference sequence). This CDR3 is 16 amino acids long. This CDR3 is CASSIEADRGVQPQHF. The CDR3, as DNA: TGTGCCAGTAGTATAGAGGCCGACAGGGGAGTTCAGCCCCAGCATTTT.

This sequence joins TRBV6-2 or TRBV6-3 and TRBJ2-7, with 7 nucleotides matching TRBD2. Germline V lookup: CDR1 MNHEY, CDR2 SVGEGT. The V gene end was trimmed by 3 bases and the J gene end by 6 bases; junction bases not matched to a gene: 11. CDR3 length: 15 amino acids. Here the CDR3 reads CASSYDLAGLREQYF. The CDR3 bases are TGTGCCAGCAGTTATGATTTAGCGGGCCTTCGCGAGCAGTACTTC.

V gene TRBV19 combines with J gene TRBJ1-3; 8 nucleotides match TRBD1. CDR3 length: 15 amino acids. The V gene's germline CDR1 is LNHDA and CDR2 SQIVND (reference sequence). The V gene end was trimmed by 4 bases and the J gene end by 3 bases; junction bases not matched to a gene: 5. The CDR3 coding sequence is TGTGCCAGTAGTACGGACAGGGCAGATGGAAACACCATATATTTT. Translating it yields CASSTDRADGNTIYF.

This chain connects TRBV4-2 to TRBJ2-7; TRBD1 agrees at 8 bases. V was clipped by 5 bases and J by 3 bases; unmatched bases: 12. The CDR3 length is 16 residues. CDR1 and CDR2 (germline): LGHNA, YNFKEQ. Here the CDR3 reads CASSSSGGPGSYEQYF. DNA for the CDR3: TGTGCCAGCAGCTCTTCAGGGGGCCCCGGCAGCTACGAGCAGTACTTC.

The V gene is TRBV5-1, the J gene TRBJ2-7; 12 bases fit TRBD2. V shed 4 bases, J shed 6 bases, and the junction held 17 bases outside the gene matches. The germline V gene has CDR1 SGHRS and CDR2 YFSETQ. CDR3 length equals 18 residues. DNA for the CDR3: TGCGCCAGCAGCCAAACCGTCCCCCTAGCGGGAGGGCCGAGCGAGCAGTACTTC. Protein product: CASSQTVPLAGGPSEQYF.

The rearrangement links TRBV11-2 to TRBJ2-2, with 8 bases that match TRBD2. The CDR3 consists of 16 residues. J lost 3 bases, V lost 0 bases, and 3 bases had no gene match. Germline V gives CDR1 SGHAT, CDR2 FQNNGV. CDR3 residues: CASSLESREDTGELFF. The DNA for the CDR3 is TGTGCCAGCAGCTTAGAGTCGCGGGAGGACACCGGGGAGCTGTTTTTT.

The genes are TRBV5-8 and TRBJ2-1, with a possible D match to TRBD2 (6 bases). CDR1 is SGHTS, CDR2 YDEGEE, per germline. This CDR3 region has 15 residues. V lost 4 bases, J lost 0 bases, and 11 bases lay in between. The CDR3 protein is CASSPGGSSYNEQFF. CDR3 in DNA: TGTGCCAGCAGCCCTGGGGGGAGCTCCTACAATGAGCAGTTCTTC.

A few counts support this clone. The chain recombines TRBV30 with TRBJ1-1, with TRBD1 identical over 7 bases. CDR3 length: 16 residues. V lost 0 bases, J lost 5 bases, and 12 bases stayed unmatched. Germline V gene lookup returns CDR1 GTSNPN and CDR2 SVGIG (reference sequence). The CDR3 DNA reads TGTGCCTGGAGTGTACCTAGAGGCAGGGGGGATACTGAAGCTTTCTTT. Translating it yields CAWSVPRGRGDTEAFF.

Only one count was recorded for this clone. This rearrangement joins TRBV7-2 to TRBJ2-6; TRBD2 aligns across 9 bases. V lost 5 bases, J lost 1 base, and 9 bases stayed unmatched. The germline gives CDR1 SGHTA, CDR2 FQGNSA. This CDR3 is 18 amino acids long. The DNA for the CDR3 is TGTGCCAGCAGCCCGGGTAGCGGGAGCTTGTCTGGGGCCAACGTCCTGACTTTC. As protein: CASSPGSGSLSGANVLTF.

The V and J genes are TRBV6-5 and TRBJ2-7; 7 bases fit TRBD2. V shed 4 bases, J shed 12 bases, and the junction held 9 bases outside the gene matches. This CDR3 is 12 amino acids long. Germline loops: CDR1 MNHEY, CDR2 SVGAGI. The CDR3 sequence is CASSSSMGGWYF. In DNA form, the CDR3 reads TGTGCCAGCAGTTCCTCAATGGGGGGGTGGTACTTC.

The chain carries TRBV12-3 or TRBV12-4 and TRBJ1-5; D is unclear. The CDR3 length is 12 residues. V was pared by 7 bases and J by 5 bases, with 9 bases between. The CDR3 DNA follows: TGTGCCAGCACCTTTTCCGATCAGCCCCAGCATTTT. Amino acid sequence: CASTFSDQPQHF.

There are a few counts of this clone. V and J are TRBV5-1 and TRBJ1-1; D unresolved. This CDR3 region has 13 residues. V was trimmed by 0 bases and J by 11 bases, leaving 14 bases between them. CDR1 and CDR2 from the germline V gene are SGHRS and YFSETQ. The DNA for the CDR3 is TGCGCCAGCAGCTTGGAAATAAGTCTGGAGGCTTTCTTT. This translates into CASSLEISLEAFF. The full variable domain, with the rest looked up from reference TRBV5-1 and TRBJ1-1, is KAGVTQTPRYLIKTRGQQVTLSCSPISGHRSVSWYQQTPGQGLQFLFEYFSETQRNKGNFPGRFSGRQFSNSRSEMNVSTLELGDSALYLCASSLEISLEAFFGQGTRLTVV.

This rearrangement joins TRBV3-1 (or the pseudogene TRBV3-2) to TRBJ2-7; a weak D match, TRBD1 (6 bases). Germline V gene data show CDR1 as LGHDT and CDR2 as YNNKEL (reference sequence). V was shortened by 4 bases and J by 12 bases, with 22 bases between the two germline ends. This CDR3 comprises 14 residues. In nucleotides, the CDR3 is TGTGCCAGCAGCCCACGACCCGACAGGCCTGTGCTGTACTTC. Residues: CASSPRPDRPVLYF.

The chain carries TRBV7-3 and TRBJ2-2, with D possibly matching TRBD1 (6 bases). CDR1 is SGHTA, CDR2 FQGTGA, per germline. V lost 1 base and J 0 bases, leaving 9 bases between the germline ends. The CDR3 totals 16 residues. The CDR3 here is CASSLSRQANTGELFF. The CDR3 region has the DNA TGTGCCAGCAGCTTAAGTCGACAGGCGAACACCGGGGAGCTGTTTTTT.

The rearrangement uses TRBV29-1 and TRBJ1-1, with TRBD1 matching over 8 bases. The V segment lost 7 bases and the J segment 7 bases; nucleotides outside the gene matches: 5. CDR1 is SQVTM and CDR2 is ANQGSEA in the germline V gene. The CDR3 extends over 11 amino acids. CDR3 nucleotide sequence: TGCAGCGACGGGACAGGAATTGAAGCTTTCTTT. It encodes CSDGTGIEAFF.

The chain recombines TRBV6-5 with TRBJ2-7; 9 bases fit TRBD2. This CDR3 is 14 amino acids long. After removal of 6 bases from V and 0 bases from J, the junction contained 3 bases not matched to a gene. Germline V gene lookup returns CDR1 MNHEY and CDR2 SVGAGI. The CDR3 DNA reads as TGTGCCAGCAGATTAGCGGGGGCCTCCTACGAGCAGTACTTC. It encodes CASRLAGASYEQYF.

The chain combines TRBV6-5 with TRBJ2-7, with D tentatively TRBD2 (5 bases). V dropped 7 bases and J dropped 7 bases, with 11 bases sitting between them. The CDR3 is 11 amino acids. Germline V gene sequence: CDR1 MNHEY, CDR2 SVGAGI. CDR3 sequence: CASIGGREQYF. The CDR3 nucleotides are TGTGCCAGCATCGGAGGAAGGGAGCAGTACTTC.

The chain couples TRBV7-9 to TRBJ1-6; the D gene is possibly TRBD1 (5 bases). Looked up from germline, CDR1 is SEHNR and CDR2 is FQNEAQ (reference sequence). The CDR3 sequence is 13 residues long. CDR3 sequence: CASGAGQNSPLHF. For the CDR3, the DNA is TGTGCTTCTGGGGCAGGGCAGAATTCACCCCTCCACTTT.

This clone has a single count. The rearrangement links TRBV5-8 to TRBJ2-5; D possibly corresponds to TRBD2 (6 bases). V lost 5 bases to trimming and J lost 5 bases, with 19 bases between them. Germline lookup yields CDR1 SGHTS and CDR2 YDEGEE. There are 15 residues in the CDR3. CDR3 nucleotides: TGTGCCAGCAGGGCCGGGACTGCCCCCGAGGAGACCCAGTACTTC. It specifies CASRAGTAPEETQYF.